One and the same sample provided the 8 T cell receptor beta chains below, sequenced in a study of shared clonotypes between healthy human individuals. TCRdb's table, derived via immunoSEQ multiplex PCR, lists solely in-frame clones and lacks some. The data contain about 2.3 million clones, approximately 95% of them seen just once; the ten biggest clones take up under 0.45%. The sequenced sample was naive CD4+ T cells from PBMCs. Subset of the sample: CD45RA+ positively selected. The receptor set was obtained from a man aged 18 to 30 in good health. Some clones in this sample may be carry-over from other donors' samples.

This rearrangement joins TRBV2 to TRBJ2-7, with a weak D call TRBD2 (6 bases). CDR1 is SNHLY, CDR2 FYNNEI, per germline. The CDR3 sequence is 14 residues long. V was shortened by 8 bases and J by 0 bases, with 14 bases between the two germline ends. The CDR3 DNA follows: TGTGCCAGCGTGGTTCACGGGAGCTCCTACGAGCAGTACTTC. This gives the protein CASVVHGSSYEQYF.

Only one count was recorded for this clone. The chain recombines TRBV11-2 with TRBJ2-7; no clear D gene. This CDR3 comprises 14 residues. Trimming took off 5 bases at V and 0 bases at J, with 11 bases between the two ends. CDR1 is SGHAT and CDR2 is FQNNGV in the germline V gene. CDR3 residues: CASSPAVGSYEQYF. For the CDR3, the DNA is TGTGCCAGCAGCCCCGCGGTAGGCTCCTACGAGCAGTACTTC.

The chain carries TRBV10-1 and TRBJ1-2, with TRBD1 as a possible D gene (6 bases). Between the trimmed V and J ends, which lost 4 bases and 0 bases, there was a span of 15 bases. Per germline, CDR1 WNHNN and CDR2 SYGVQD (reference sequence). The CDR3 covers 16 residues. CDR3 nucleotides: TGCGCCAGCAGTGGCGTCGGGGGGGCGGCTAACTATGGCTACACCTTC. Its translation is CASSGVGGAANYGYTF.

The rearrangement joins TRBV6-6 to TRBJ1-1; 8 nucleotides line up with TRBD1. Germline CDR1 is MNHNY and CDR2 is SVGAGI (reference sequence). The ends lost 2 bases at V and 2 bases at J; junction bases unmatched: 7. The CDR3 runs 16 residues. This CDR3 reads CASSYPITGGNTEAFF. CDR3 nucleotide sequence: TGTGCCAGCAGTTACCCGATAACAGGGGGTAACACTGAAGCTTTCTTT.

This chain connects TRBV28 to TRBJ1-5; unclear D gene. V was pared by 5 bases and J by 7 bases, with 9 bases between. Looked up from germline, CDR1 is MDHEN and CDR2 is SYDVKM. The CDR3 covers 12 residues. Here the CDR3 reads CASSPLLQPQHF. CDR3 DNA sequence: TGTGCCAGCAGTCCTTTACTCCAGCCCCAGCATTTT.

On this clone: Other DNA sequences within the sample encode an identical CDR3. The chain combines TRBV2 with TRBJ1-1, with D possibly TRBD1 on 5 matching bases. The V and J ends lost 2 bases and 3 bases respectively, with 7 bases between them. The CDR3 sequence is 13 residues long. Per the germline V gene, CDR1 is SNHLY and CDR2 is FYNNEI. The chain's CDR3 is CASSEQGDTEAFF. In nucleotides, the CDR3 is TGTGCCAGCAGTGAACAAGGGGACACTGAAGCTTTCTTT.

The gene calls are TRBV11-2 and TRBJ2-7; TRBD2 might be the D (6 bases). The CDR3 spans 16 residues. Trimming stripped 3 bases from V and 0 bases from J, with 15 bases between. The germline gives CDR1 SGHAT, CDR2 FQNNGV. CDR3 sequence: CASSFLTSTYSYEQYF. The CDR3 DNA is TGTGCCAGCAGCTTTCTAACTAGCACCTACTCCTACGAGCAGTACTTC.

Points on this clone: The sample has other DNA sequences that encode this CDR3 too. The gene calls are TRBV28 and TRBJ2-3; D uncertain. Per the germline V gene, CDR1 is MDHEN and CDR2 is SYDVKM. The V gene lost 4 bases and the J gene lost 6 bases, with 8 bases spanning the gap. The CDR3 has 12 residues. CDR3 sequence (DNA): TGTGCCAGCAGTTCCCGCCCGGATACGCAGTATTTT. Amino acids: CASSSRPDTQYF.